The following is a TCR beta chain sequence with its context. This record belongs to a study of T cell changes during pregnancy in multiple sclerosis. The protocol was immunoSEQ multiplex PCR, while the TCRdb copy is restricted to in-frame clones and leaves out a portion. The sample has tens of thousands of clones, approximately 89% seen once. CDR3 length: 15 amino acids. Germline V gene data show CDR1 as MGHRA and CDR2 as YSYEKL. The V gene end was trimmed by 3 bases and the J gene end by 8 bases; junction bases not matched to a gene: 10. Specimen: CD8+ T cells from peripheral blood mononuclear cells, collected in the first trimester of pregnancy. This clonotype was sampled from a female donor with multiple sclerosis, enrolled in a pregnancy study. This chain connects TRBV4-1 to TRBJ2-1; the match to TRBD2 covers 7 bases. The CDR3: CASSHRTSRAYEQFF. The CDR3, as DNA: TGCGCCAGCAGCCATCGGACTAGTAGGGCGTATGAGCAGTTCTTC.